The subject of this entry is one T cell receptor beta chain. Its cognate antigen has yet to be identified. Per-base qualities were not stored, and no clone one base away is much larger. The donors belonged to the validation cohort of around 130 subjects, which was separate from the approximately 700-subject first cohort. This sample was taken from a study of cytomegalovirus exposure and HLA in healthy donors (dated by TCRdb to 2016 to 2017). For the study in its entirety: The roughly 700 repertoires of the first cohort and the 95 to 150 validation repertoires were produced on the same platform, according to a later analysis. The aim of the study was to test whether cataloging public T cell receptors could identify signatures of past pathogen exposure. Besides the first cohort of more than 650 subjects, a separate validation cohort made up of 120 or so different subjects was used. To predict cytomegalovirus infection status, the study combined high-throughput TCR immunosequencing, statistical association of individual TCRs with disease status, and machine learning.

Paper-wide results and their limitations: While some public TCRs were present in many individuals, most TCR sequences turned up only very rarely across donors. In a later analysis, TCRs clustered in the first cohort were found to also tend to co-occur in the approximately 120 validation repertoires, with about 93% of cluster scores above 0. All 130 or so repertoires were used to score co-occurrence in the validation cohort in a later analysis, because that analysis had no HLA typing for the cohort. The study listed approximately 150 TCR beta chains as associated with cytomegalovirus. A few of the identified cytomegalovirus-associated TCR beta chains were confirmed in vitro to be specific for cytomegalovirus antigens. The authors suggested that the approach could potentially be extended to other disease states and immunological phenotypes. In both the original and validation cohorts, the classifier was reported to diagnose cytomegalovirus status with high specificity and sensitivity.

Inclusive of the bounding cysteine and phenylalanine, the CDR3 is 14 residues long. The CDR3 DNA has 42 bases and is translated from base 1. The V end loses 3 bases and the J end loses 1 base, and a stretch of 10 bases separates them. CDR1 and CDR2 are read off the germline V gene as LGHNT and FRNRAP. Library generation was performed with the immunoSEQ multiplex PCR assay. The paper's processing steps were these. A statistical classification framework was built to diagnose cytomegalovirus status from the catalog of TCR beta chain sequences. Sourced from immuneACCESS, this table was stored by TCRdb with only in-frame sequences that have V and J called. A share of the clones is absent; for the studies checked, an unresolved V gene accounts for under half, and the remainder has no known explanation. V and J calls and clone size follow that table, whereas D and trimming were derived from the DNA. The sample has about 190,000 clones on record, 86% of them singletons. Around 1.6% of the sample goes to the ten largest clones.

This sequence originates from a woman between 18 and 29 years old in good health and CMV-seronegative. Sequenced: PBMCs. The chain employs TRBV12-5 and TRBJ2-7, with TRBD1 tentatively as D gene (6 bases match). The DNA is TGTGCTAGTGGTTTCACAGGGTCATCCTACGAGCAGTACTTC. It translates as CASGFTGSSYEQYF. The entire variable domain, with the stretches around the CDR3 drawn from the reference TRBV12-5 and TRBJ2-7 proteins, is DARVTQTPRHKVTEMGQEVTMRCQPILGHNTVFWYRQTMMQGLELLAYFRNRAPLDDSGMPKDRFSAEMPDATLATLKIQPSEPRDSAVYFCASGFTGSSYEQYFGPGTRLTVT.